Listed below are T cell receptor beta chains from one sample, sequenced in a study of cytomegalovirus exposure and HLA in healthy donors. Only in-frame clones appear in the TCRdb table, and some are missing; sequencing was by immunoSEQ multiplex PCR. The sample has more than 95,000 clones; about 80% are singletons. Sequencing input: PBMCs. Source of these receptors: a man aged 25 to 45 in good health and CMV-seronegative. CDR3s include the opening cysteine and the closing phenylalanine or tryptophan.

CDR3 protein: CASSSPQGSNEQFF; V gene: TRBV7-2
CDR3 protein: CAWGGQLYEQYF; V gene: TRBV30
CDR3 protein: CASSLASGQGITYEQYF; V gene: TRBV5-1
CDR3 protein: CASSVRTGDNYGYTF; V gene: TRBV18
CDR3 protein: CASSKGADNEQFF; V gene: TRBV2
CDR3 protein: CAWRLRQGSSYEQYF; V gene: TRBV30
CDR3 protein: CASSLGTSGHNEQFF; V gene: TRBV7-7
CDR3 protein: CASSYRAGDTEAFF; V gene: TRBV7-2
CDR3 protein: CASSFPLRGGGTGELFF; V gene: TRBV27
CDR3 protein: CASRRLTAGDTEAFF; V gene: TRBV5-1
CDR3 protein: CASSQETSRPETQYF; V gene: TRBV4-3
CDR3 protein: CAWSVGGRGQLGAFF; V gene: TRBV30
CDR3 protein: CTSSPNEWTSGESYEQYF; V gene: TRBV1
CDR3 protein: CASSVVGVAGETQYF; V gene: TRBV9
CDR3 protein: CASTGTGFNEQFF; V gene: TRBV6-5
CDR3 protein: CASSEGGEREQYF; V gene: TRBV9
CDR3 protein: CASRSEVNQPQHF; V gene: TRBV2
CDR3 protein: CSVEVQGETQYF; V gene: TRBV29-1
CDR3 protein: CASSVGPSVYNEQFF; V gene: TRBV9
CDR3 protein: CASSLEGNTEAFF; V gene: TRBV7-3
CDR3 protein: CACGTDGYTF; V gene: TRBV30
CDR3 protein: CASSAGRHEKLFF; V gene: TRBV19
CDR3 protein: CSVVATGTGVSETQYF; V gene: TRBV29-1
CDR3 protein: CASRGQGARYGYTF; V gene: TRBV6-5
CDR3 protein: CASRREGTYEQYF; V gene: TRBV27
CDR3 protein: CASMSSGTSGSRSYEQYF; V gene: TRBV23-1
CDR3 protein: CASSKGTGQETQYF; V gene: TRBV7-9
CDR3 protein: CASSSLGGAVKDKLFF; V gene: TRBV28
CDR3 protein: CASSPPGQRNTEAFF; V gene: TRBV9
CDR3 protein: CASSEGGPSNYGYTF; V gene: TRBV6-1
CDR3 protein: CASSRPRAGMPEAFF; V gene: TRBV19
CDR3 protein: CAIPRGGRADTQYF; V gene: TRBV2
CDR3 protein: CASSIVSGGDTEAFF; V gene: TRBV19
CDR3 protein: CASSLLGDETQYF; V gene: TRBV7-2
CDR3 protein: CASSPPPDRGQNDNSPLHF; V gene: TRBV27
CDR3 protein: CASSESSRIEQYF; V gene: TRBV2
CDR3 protein: CASSDRGQSYNEQFF; V gene: TRBV2
CDR3 protein: CASSPNRNQPQHF; V gene: TRBV6-5
CDR3 protein: CASRSHSQGYEQYF; V gene: TRBV27
CDR3 protein: CASTPRGSSEQFF; V gene: TRBV19
CDR3 protein: CASSLAGQSYNEQFF; V gene: TRBV5-4
CDR3 protein: CASSVGTGVDMVGGYTF; V gene: TRBV27
CDR3 protein: CASSLTGQGGGYTF; V gene: TRBV5-1
CDR3 protein: CASSYSNAVTGELFF; V gene: TRBV6-5
CDR3 protein: CASSGGTVGLIGYTF; V gene: TRBV9
CDR3 protein: CASSPSGGAGEQYF; V gene: TRBV27
CDR3 protein: CASSQAQAGQGLNTEAFF; V gene: TRBV4-1
CDR3 protein: CSHSPGLATDTQYF; V gene: TRBV29-1
CDR3 protein: CASCPGLGYHEQFF; V gene: TRBV6-6
CDR3 protein: CASSQRQGADEQFF; V gene: TRBV27
CDR3 protein: CASSSGQGYEQYF; V gene: TRBV6-6
CDR3 protein: CASSYSTGGRYGYTF; V gene: TRBV6-5
CDR3 protein: CASSDPSVFEAFF; V gene: TRBV6-6
CDR3 protein: CASSYSRLGFTEAFF; V gene: TRBV6-5
CDR3 protein: CASSSDRANTEAFF; V gene: TRBV5-1
CDR3 protein: CAISESVQGTYEQYF; V gene: TRBV10-3